These 23 T cell receptor beta chains were all obtained from the same sample, sequenced in a study of T cells in Graves' hyperthyroidism and ophthalmopathy (dated by TCRdb to about 2019). Library preparation used multiplex PCR. Sequencing used an Illumina HiSeq 2000. The TCR beta CDR3 regions were amplified from the RNA transcripts. The first round of RT-PCR for the TCR CDR3 was performed with the HTBI primer set and the Qiagen OneStep RT-PCR kit. Starting from the raw public reads, TCRdb applied fastp trimming at Q25, assembled clones with MiXCR and retained in-frame beta chains. Each record represents a unique CDR3 protein, reported with the most common genes and DNA among its rows. This sample has about 130,000 distinct CDR3 sequences in its table, and more than 20% of those were observed once. The top ten clones comprise roughly 73% of the sample. Sequenced material: blood. These receptors were obtained from a woman aged 45 to 65 with Graves' hyperthyroidism that later progressed to Graves' ophthalmopathy.

The rearrangement joins TRBV6-1 to TRBJ1-2; D is ambiguous. The V end lost 3 bases, the J end lost 7 bases, and 12 bases lay between the germline ends. Germline CDR1 reads MNHNS; CDR2 reads SASEGT. The CDR3 spans 13 residues. CDR3 amino acids: CASSETRGSGYTF. The DNA for the CDR3 is TGTGCCAGCAGTGAGACAAGAGGTTCTGGCTACACCTTC.

This clonotype has a count of ten or more. The J gene is TRBJ2-1, the V gene TRBV30, with 9 positions matching TRBD1. CDR3 length: 14 amino acids. CDR1 is GTSNPN and CDR2 is SVGIG in the germline V gene (reference sequence). V dropped 5 bases and J dropped 4; count of bases not matched to a gene: 6. The CDR3 spells CAWGSGQGYNEQFF. CDR3 in DNA: TGTGCCTGGGGGTCCGGACAGGGGTACAATGAGCAGTTCTTC.

This clonotype was counted at least ten times. This chain links TRBV18 with TRBJ2-5; TRBD1 agrees at 8 bases. Germline V CDR1 and CDR2: KGHSH, LQKENI. This CDR3 has 15 amino acids. Unmatched junction bases numbered 6, after V lost 2 bases and J lost 4 bases. This chain's CDR3 is CASSPGGQGGETQYF. The CDR3 bases are TGTGCCAGCTCACCAGGTGGACAGGGAGGAGAGACCCAGTACTTC.

This clonotype has at least ten counts. The chain has TRBV11-2 and TRBJ2-7, with D possibly being TRBD2 (5 bases). Germline assignment: CDR1 SGHAT and CDR2 FQNNGV. V was cut by 5 bases and J by 2 bases, with 16 bases left in between. The length of the CDR3 is 15 residues. The CDR3 reads CASSESGQGPYEQYF. CDR3 coding DNA: TGTGCCAGCAGCGAAAGCGGCCAAGGACCCTACGAGCAGTACTTC.

This clonotype was found a few times. The junction shows a germline mismatch at one end, possibly a read error. This chain connects TRBV7-7 to TRBJ2-1; D is ambiguous. CDR1 is SSHAT and CDR2 is FNYEAQ in the germline V gene (reference sequence). This CDR3 has 15 amino acids. Here the CDR3 reads CASSLGTSSASEQFF. CDR3 sequence (DNA): TGTGCTAGCAGCTTAGGAACATCGAGCGCGAGTGAGCAGTTCTTC.

The gene calls are TRBV12-3 or TRBV12-4 and TRBJ2-1; TRBD1 agrees at 9 bases. After removal of 4 bases from V and 4 bases from J, the junction contained 2 bases not matched to a gene. The CDR3 has 14 amino acids. This CDR3 reads CASSYGTGYNEQFF. In DNA form, the CDR3 reads TGTGCCAGCAGTTACGGGACAGGGTACAATGAGCAGTTCTTC.

As for this clonotype: A much larger clone is a single base away; this may be a read error. This chain connects TRBV2 to TRBJ1-6; 10 bases fit TRBD1. Germline CDR1 SNHLY, CDR2 FYNNEI. Germline trimming cut 4 bases from V and 6 bases from J; bases unmatched to any gene: 3. This CDR3 region has 15 residues. The CDR3 DNA reads as TGTGCCAGCAGTGGACAGGGGGCGCTTAATTCACCCCTCCACTTT. Translated, it gives CASSGQGALNSPLHF.

This clonotype has at least ten counts. The chain combines TRBV10-3 with TRBJ1-6, with D unclear. The V and J ends lost 10 bases and 8 bases respectively, with 15 bases between them. Per the germline V gene, CDR1 is ENHRY and CDR2 is SYGVKD. There are 13 residues in the CDR3. The CDR3, as DNA: TGTGCCACCGGAAGAATGGAGGATTCACCCCTCCACTTT. It is translated as CATGRMEDSPLHF.

This clonotype was counted at least ten times. The chain recombines TRBV6-1 with TRBJ2-1; 7 bases match TRBD2. The germline CDR1 and CDR2 sequences are MNHNS and SASEGT. The J segment lost 6 bases and the V segment lost 7 bases, leaving 6 bases of the junction unmatched. CDR3 length: 13 amino acids. The CDR3 is CASTRWGGNEQFF. The CDR3 DNA reads as TGTGCCAGCACCCGATGGGGGGGCAATGAGCAGTTCTTC.

This clonotype was counted a few times. This chain's CDR3 is CSARDPARDFYNSPLHF. As DNA, the CDR3 is TGCAGTGCTAGAGATCCGGCCAGGGACTTCTATAATTCACCCCTCCACTTT. The J gene is TRBJ1-6, the V gene TRBV20-1; D is possibly TRBD1 (5 bases). Germline CDR1 and CDR2: DFQATT and SNEGSKA (reference sequence). CDR3 size: 17 residues. Trimming stripped 0 bases from V and 3 bases from J, with 15 bases between.

On this clonotype: A much more abundant neighbour one base away suggests this may be a read error. V gene TRBV9 combines with J gene TRBJ2-7; 9 bases line up with TRBD1. After removal of 0 bases from V and 7 bases from J, the junction contained 11 bases not matched to a gene. Germline lookup yields CDR1 SGDLS and CDR2 YYNGEE. The CDR3 spans 16 residues. CDR3 coding DNA: TGTGCCAGCAGCGTAGGTGGGACAGGGTCGAGGAATGAGCAGTACTTC. It specifies CASSVGGTGSRNEQYF. Based on the CDR3 plus reference TRBV9 and TRBJ2-7, the full variable domain is DSGVTQTPKHLITATGQRVTLRCSPRSGDLSVYWYQQSLDQGLQFLIQYYNGEERAKGNILERFSAQQFPDLHSELNLSSLELGDSALYFCASSVGGTGSRNEQYFGPGTRLTVT.

Concerning this clonotype itself: It may be a read error: a sequence one base away is much more abundant. J is TRBJ2-2 and V is TRBV5-1; D is unclear. V was clipped by 1 base and J by 3 bases, with 13 bases between them. From germline, CDR1 is SGHRS and CDR2 YFSETQ. The CDR3 sequence is 16 residues long. This chain's CDR3 is CASSLLGGGDTGELFF. The CDR3 DNA reads TGCGCCAGCAGCTTGCTTGGCGGCGGTGACACCGGGGAGCTGTTTTTT.

In regard to this clonotype: This sequence may be a read error, since a much larger clone differs from it by one base. This chain joins TRBV7-2 and TRBJ2-7, with D hard to call. The J call may be wrong; the DNA end is better matched by TRBJ2-1. CDR3 size: 13 residues. Germline values: CDR1 SGHTA, CDR2 FQGNSA. Here the CDR3 reads CASSFFDGYEQFF. CDR3 DNA: TGTGCCAGCAGCTTCTTCGACGGCTACGAGCAGTTCTTC.

The gene calls are TRBV9 and TRBJ2-3, with TRBD2 matching over 7 bases. Losses at the gene ends were 0 bases for V and 6 bases for J; bases not matched to a gene: 7. Germline CDR1 and CDR2: SGDLS and YYNGEE. The CDR3 consists of 15 residues. CDR3 DNA sequence: TGTGCCAGCAGCGTAGGGCTAGCGGTAATTGATACGCAGTATTTT. This encodes CASSVGLAVIDTQYF.

This clonotype was picked up a small number of times. V gene TRBV28 combines with J gene TRBJ1-3; 7 bases line up with TRBD1. From germline, CDR1 is MDHEN and CDR2 SYDVKM. Unmatched junction bases numbered 5, after V lost 6 bases and J lost 0 bases. CDR3 length: 15 residues. The CDR3 loop is CASRSQGYSGNTIYF. The CDR3 DNA sequence: TGTGCCAGCAGGTCACAGGGGTACTCTGGAAACACCATATATTTT.

This clonotype came up many times. The gene calls are TRBV6-1 and TRBJ2-1, with D unclear. Germline CDR1 MNHNS, CDR2 SASEGT. The CDR3 length is 14 residues. V dropped 7 bases and J dropped 5 bases, with 15 bases sitting between them. In DNA, the CDR3 is TGTGCCAGCATGGCGAGGAATTCCAACAATGAGCAGTTCTTC. Translating it yields CASMARNSNNEQFF.

In this sample, this clonotype turned up a few times. This sequence joins TRBV5-1 and TRBJ1-2; no firm D call. The germline V gene has CDR1 SGHRS and CDR2 YFSETQ. This CDR3 is built from 18 residues. V was trimmed by 4 bases and J by 6 bases, leaving 28 bases between them. CDR3 in DNA: TGCGCCAGCAGCCCGGTTGAGGCAGACACTCTCTCAGGCCATGGCTACACCTTC. This codes for CASSPVEADTLSGHGYTF.

This clonotype came up many times. The rearrangement links TRBV20-1 to TRBJ2-7; the D gene is possibly TRBD2 (5 bases). The germline V and J ends were trimmed by 0 bases and 0 bases, with 15 bases remaining between them. Germline V gene sequence: CDR1 DFQATT, CDR2 SNEGSKA (reference sequence). CDR3 length equals 16 residues. The CDR3 sequence: CSARDQRRGSSYEQYF. CDR3 sequence (DNA): TGCAGTGCTAGAGATCAGAGACGGGGAAGCTCCTACGAGCAGTACTTC.

This clonotype was observed at least ten times. The genes are TRBV7-8 and TRBJ2-7; 9 bases line up with TRBD1. CDR1 is SGHVS and CDR2 is FQNEAQ in the germline V gene. The V and J ends lost 1 base and 0 bases, in that order; junction bases with no gene match: 7. The CDR3 totals 17 residues. The CDR3 region has the DNA TGTGCCAGCAGCTTAGATAGGACAGGGGCGTACTCCTACGAGCAGTACTTC. Residues: CASSLDRTGAYSYEQYF.

The chain links TRBV20-1 to TRBJ2-2, with a tentative D call TRBD1 (6 bases). The CDR3 has 16 residues. CDR1 and CDR2 from the germline V gene are DFQATT and SNEGSKA (reference sequence). The V gene lost 0 bases and the J gene lost 0 bases, with 11 bases spanning the gap. CDR3 DNA: TGCAGTGCTAGAGATTGGGGGACAACGAACACCGGGGAGCTGTTTTTT. The encoded protein is CSARDWGTTNTGELFF.

In this sample, this clonotype turned up many times. The chain recombines TRBV28 with TRBJ1-1; possible D gene TRBD1, 6 bases. Trimming cost V 5 bases and J 7 bases, with 11 bases left between them. CDR3 length equals 12 residues. Germline V CDR1 and CDR2: MDHEN, SYDVKM. CDR3: CASSQGQFEAFF. The CDR3 DNA reads TGTGCCAGCAGTCAAGGACAGTTTGAAGCTTTCTTT.

This clonotype has a handful of counts. The J gene is TRBJ1-2, the V gene TRBV5-1, with 11 bases fitting TRBD1. CDR3 length equals 17 residues. Looked up from germline, CDR1 is SGHRS and CDR2 is YFSETQ. J lost 4 bases, V lost 4 bases, and 12 bases had no gene match. The CDR3 spells CASSAGTGGILVYGYTF. The CDR3 region has the DNA TGCGCCAGCAGCGCCGGGACAGGGGGTATTTTAGTCTATGGCTACACCTTC.

This clonotype was seen repeatedly, ten times or more. The chain links TRBV20-1 to TRBJ1-5; TRBD1 aligns across 7 bases. Germline-derived CDR1 and CDR2 are DFQATT and SNEGSKA (reference sequence). This CDR3 region has 14 residues. With 3 bases clipped from V and 1 base from J, the junction kept 3 bases outside the gene matches. The DNA for the CDR3 is TGCAGTGCTAGTATAGGGGGCAGCAATCAGCCCCAGCATTTT. This codes for CSASIGGSNQPQHF.